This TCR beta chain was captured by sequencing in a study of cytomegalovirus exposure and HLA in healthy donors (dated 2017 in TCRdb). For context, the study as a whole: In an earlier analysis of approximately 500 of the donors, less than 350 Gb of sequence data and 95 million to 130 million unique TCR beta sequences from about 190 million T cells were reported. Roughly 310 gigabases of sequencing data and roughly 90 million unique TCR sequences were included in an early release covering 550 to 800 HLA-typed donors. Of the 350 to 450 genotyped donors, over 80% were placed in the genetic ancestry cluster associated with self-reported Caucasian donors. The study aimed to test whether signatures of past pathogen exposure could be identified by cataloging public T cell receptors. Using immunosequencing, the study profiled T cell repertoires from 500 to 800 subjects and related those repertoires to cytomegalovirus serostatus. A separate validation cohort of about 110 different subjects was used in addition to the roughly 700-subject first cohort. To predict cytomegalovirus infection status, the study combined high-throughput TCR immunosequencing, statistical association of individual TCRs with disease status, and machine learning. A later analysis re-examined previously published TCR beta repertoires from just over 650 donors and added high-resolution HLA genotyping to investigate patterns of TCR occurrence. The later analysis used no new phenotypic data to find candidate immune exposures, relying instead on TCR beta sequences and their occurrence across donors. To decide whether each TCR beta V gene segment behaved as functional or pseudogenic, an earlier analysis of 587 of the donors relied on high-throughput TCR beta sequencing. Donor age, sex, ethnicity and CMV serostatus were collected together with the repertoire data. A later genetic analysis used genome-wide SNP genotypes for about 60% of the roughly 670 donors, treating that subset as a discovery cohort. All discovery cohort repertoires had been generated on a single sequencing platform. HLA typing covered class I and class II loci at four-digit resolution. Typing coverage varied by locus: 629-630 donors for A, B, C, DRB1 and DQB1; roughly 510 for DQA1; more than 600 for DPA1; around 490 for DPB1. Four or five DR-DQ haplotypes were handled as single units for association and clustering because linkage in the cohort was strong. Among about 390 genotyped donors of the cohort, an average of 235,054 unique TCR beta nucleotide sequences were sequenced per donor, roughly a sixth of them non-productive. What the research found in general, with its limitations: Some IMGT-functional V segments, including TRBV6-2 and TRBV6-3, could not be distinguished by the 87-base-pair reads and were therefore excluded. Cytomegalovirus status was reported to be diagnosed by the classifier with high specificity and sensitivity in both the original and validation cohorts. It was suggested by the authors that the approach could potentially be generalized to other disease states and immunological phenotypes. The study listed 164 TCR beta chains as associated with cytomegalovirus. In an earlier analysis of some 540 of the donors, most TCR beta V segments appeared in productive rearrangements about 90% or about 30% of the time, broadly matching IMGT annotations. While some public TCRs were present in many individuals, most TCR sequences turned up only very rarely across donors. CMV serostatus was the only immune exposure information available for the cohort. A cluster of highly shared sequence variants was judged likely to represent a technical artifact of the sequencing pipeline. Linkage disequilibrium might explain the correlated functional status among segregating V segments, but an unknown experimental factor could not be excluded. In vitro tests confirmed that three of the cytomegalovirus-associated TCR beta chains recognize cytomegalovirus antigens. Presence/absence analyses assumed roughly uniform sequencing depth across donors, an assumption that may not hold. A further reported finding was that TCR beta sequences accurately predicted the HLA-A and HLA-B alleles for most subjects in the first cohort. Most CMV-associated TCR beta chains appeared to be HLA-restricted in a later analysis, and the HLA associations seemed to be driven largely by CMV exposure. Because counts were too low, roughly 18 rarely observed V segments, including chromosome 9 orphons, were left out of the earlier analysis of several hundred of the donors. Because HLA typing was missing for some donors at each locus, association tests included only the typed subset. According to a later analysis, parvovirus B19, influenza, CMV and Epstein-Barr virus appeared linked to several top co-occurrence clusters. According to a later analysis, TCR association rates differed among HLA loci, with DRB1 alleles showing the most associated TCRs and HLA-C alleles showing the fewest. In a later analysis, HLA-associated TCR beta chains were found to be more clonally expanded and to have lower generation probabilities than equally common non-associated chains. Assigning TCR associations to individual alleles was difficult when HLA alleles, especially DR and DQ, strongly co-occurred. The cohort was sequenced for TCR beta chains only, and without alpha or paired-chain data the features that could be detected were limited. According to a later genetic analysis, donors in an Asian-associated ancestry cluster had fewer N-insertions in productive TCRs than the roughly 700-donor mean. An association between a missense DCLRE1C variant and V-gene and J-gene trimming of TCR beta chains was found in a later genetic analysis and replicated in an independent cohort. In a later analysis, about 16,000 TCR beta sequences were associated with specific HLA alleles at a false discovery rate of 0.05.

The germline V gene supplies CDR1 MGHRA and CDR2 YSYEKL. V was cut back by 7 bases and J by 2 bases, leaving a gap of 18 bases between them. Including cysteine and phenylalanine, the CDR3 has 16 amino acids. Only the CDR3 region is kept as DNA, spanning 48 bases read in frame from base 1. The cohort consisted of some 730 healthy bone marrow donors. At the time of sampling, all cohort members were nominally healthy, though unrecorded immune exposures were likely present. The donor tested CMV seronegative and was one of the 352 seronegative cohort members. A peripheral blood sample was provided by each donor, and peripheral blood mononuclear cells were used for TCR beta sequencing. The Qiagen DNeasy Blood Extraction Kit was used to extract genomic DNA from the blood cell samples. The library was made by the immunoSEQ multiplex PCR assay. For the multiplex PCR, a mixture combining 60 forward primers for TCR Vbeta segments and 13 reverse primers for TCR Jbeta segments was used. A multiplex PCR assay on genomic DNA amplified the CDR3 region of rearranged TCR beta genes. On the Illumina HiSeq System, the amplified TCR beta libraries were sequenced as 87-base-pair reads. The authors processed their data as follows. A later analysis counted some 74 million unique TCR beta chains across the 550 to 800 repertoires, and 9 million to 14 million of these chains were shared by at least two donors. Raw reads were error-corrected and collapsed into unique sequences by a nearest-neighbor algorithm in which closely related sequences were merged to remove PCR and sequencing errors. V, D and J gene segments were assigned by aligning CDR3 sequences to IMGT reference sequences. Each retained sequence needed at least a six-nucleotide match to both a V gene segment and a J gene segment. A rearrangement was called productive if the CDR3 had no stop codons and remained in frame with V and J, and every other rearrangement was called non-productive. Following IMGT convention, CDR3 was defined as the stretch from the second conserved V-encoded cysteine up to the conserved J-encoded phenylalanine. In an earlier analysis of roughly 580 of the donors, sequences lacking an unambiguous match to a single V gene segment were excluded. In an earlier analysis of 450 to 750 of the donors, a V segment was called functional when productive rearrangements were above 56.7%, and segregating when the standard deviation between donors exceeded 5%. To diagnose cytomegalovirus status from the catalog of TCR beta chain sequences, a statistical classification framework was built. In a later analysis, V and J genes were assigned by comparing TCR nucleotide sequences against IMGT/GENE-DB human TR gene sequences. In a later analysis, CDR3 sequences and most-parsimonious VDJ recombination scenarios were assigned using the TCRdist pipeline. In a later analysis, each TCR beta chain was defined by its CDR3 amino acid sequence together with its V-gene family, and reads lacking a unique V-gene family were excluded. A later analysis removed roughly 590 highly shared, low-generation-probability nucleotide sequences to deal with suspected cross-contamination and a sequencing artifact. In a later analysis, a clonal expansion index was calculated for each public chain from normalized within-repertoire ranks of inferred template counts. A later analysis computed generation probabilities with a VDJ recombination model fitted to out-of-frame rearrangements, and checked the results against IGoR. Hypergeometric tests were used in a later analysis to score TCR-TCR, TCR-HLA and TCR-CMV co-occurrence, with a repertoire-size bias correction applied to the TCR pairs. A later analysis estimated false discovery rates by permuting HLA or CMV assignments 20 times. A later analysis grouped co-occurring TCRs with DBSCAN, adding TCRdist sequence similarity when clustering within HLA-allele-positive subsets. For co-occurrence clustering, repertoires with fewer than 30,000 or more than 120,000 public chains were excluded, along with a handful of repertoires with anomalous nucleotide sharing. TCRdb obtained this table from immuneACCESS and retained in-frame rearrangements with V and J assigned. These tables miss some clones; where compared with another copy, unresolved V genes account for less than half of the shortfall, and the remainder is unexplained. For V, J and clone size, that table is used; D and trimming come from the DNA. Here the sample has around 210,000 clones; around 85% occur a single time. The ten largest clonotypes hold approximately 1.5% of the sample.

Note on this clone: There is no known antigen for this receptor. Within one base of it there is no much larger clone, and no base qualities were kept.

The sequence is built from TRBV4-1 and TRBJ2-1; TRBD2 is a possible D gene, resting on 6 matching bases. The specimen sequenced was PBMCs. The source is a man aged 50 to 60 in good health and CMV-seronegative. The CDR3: CASNPRGGTTYNEQFF. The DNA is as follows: TGCGCCAGCAACCCCCGGGGCGGGACCACCTACAATGAGCAGTTCTTC.